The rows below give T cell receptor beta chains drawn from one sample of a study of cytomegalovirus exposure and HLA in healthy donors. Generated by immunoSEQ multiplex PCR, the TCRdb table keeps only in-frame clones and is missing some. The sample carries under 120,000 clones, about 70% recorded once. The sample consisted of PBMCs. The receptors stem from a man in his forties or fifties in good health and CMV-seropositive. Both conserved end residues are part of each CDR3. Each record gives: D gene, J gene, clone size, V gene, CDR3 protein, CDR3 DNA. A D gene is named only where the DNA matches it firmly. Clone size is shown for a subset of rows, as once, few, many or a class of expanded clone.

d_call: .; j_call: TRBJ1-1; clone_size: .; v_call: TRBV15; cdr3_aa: CATSRDQGGAFF; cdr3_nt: TGTGCCACCAGCAGAGATCAAGGGGGAGCTTTCTTT
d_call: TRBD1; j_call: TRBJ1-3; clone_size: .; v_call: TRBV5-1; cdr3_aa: CASSSGTGNTIYF; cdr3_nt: TGCGCCAGCAGCTCCGGGACAGGGAACACCATATATTTT
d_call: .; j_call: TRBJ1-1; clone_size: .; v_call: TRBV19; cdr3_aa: CASSRLQGSAEAFF; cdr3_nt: TGTGCCAGTAGTCGACTACAGGGTTCCGCTGAAGCTTTCTTT
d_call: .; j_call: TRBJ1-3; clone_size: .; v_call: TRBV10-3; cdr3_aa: CAISGVRDPGNTIYF; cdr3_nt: TGTGCCATCAGCGGAGTCAGGGATCCTGGAAACACCATATATTTT
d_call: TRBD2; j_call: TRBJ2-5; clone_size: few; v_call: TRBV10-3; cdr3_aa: CAISESGGPQETQYF; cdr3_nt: TGTGCCATCAGTGAAAGCGGGGGGCCTCAAGAGACCCAGTACTTC
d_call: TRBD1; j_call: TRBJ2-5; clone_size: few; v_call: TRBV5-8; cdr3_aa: CASSSLGDRETQYF; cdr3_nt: TGTGCCAGCAGCTCCTTGGGGGACAGAGAGACCCAGTACTTC
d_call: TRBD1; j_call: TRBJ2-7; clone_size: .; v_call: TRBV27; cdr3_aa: CASSLSRGLEQYF; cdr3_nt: TGTGCCAGCAGTTTATCGAGGGGGCTCGAGCAGTACTTC
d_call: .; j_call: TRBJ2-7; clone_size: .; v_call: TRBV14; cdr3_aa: CASSQAGSYEQYF; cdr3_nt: TGTGCCAGCAGCCAAGCGGGATCCTACGAGCAGTACTTC
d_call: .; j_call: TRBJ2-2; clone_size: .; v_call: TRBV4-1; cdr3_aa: CASSRDGRGTGELFF; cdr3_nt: TGCGCCAGCAGCCGGGACGGGAGAGGGACCGGGGAGCTGTTTTTT
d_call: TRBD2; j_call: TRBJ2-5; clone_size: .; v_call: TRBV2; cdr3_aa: CASIRTGGEETQYF; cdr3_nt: TGTGCCAGCATCCGAACGGGAGGGGAAGAGACCCAGTACTTC
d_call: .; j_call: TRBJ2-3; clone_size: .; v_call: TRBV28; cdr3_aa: CASSLHRDTQYF; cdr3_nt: TGTGCCAGCAGTCTTCACAGAGATACGCAGTATTTT
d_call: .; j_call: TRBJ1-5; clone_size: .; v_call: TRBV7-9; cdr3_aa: CASSLGQGNQPQHF; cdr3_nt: TGTGCCAGCAGCTTAGGACAGGGCAATCAGCCCCAGCATTTT
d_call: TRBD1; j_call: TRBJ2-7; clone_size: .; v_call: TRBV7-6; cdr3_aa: CASSGRTGEQYF; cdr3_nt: TGTGCCAGCAGCGGGCGGACAGGGGAGCAGTACTTC
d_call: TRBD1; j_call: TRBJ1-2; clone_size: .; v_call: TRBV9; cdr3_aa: CASSPQDRGDGYTF; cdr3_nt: TGTGCCAGCAGCCCCCAGGACAGGGGGGATGGCTACACCTTC
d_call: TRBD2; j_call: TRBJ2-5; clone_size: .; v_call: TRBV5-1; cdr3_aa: CASSRGLADIETQYF; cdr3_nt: TGCGCCAGCAGCCGGGGACTAGCGGATATAGAGACCCAGTACTTC
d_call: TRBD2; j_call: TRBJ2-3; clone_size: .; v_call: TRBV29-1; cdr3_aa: CSGGTSGADTQYF; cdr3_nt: TGCAGCGGGGGGACTAGCGGTGCGGATACGCAGTATTTT
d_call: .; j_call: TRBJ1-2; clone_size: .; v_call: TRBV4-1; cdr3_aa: CASSQRDRDYGYTF; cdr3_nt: TGCGCCAGCAGCCAAAGAGACAGAGACTATGGCTACACCTTC
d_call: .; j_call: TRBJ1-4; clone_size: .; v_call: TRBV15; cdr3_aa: CATSKSGGDYAKLFF; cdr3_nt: TGTGCCACCAGCAAGAGTGGGGGGGACTATGCAAAACTGTTTTTT
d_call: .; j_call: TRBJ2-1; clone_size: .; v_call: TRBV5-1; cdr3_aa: CASSLAAPRDEQFF; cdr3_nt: TGCGCCAGCAGCTTGGCGGCGCCCAGGGATGAGCAGTTCTTC
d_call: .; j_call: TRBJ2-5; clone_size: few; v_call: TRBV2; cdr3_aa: CASSDALGVGGTQYF; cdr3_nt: TGTGCCAGCAGTGACGCCCTCGGGGTGGGTGGGACCCAGTACTTC
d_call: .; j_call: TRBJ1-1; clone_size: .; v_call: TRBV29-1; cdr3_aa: CSGGEPNTEAFF; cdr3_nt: TGCAGCGGGGGGGAGCCGAACACTGAAGCTTTCTTT
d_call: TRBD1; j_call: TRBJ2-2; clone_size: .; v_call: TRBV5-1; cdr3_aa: CASSSTGTGDTGELFF; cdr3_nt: TGCGCCAGCAGCTCAACCGGGACAGGGGACACCGGGGAGCTGTTTTTT
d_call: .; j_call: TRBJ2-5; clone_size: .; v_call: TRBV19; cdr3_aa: CASSITFGETQYF; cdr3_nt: TGTGCCAGTAGTATCACATTTGGAGAGACCCAGTACTTC
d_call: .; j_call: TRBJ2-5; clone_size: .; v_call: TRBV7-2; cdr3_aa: CASSPARETQYF; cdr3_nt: TGTGCCAGCAGCCCTGCCCGGGAGACCCAGTACTTC
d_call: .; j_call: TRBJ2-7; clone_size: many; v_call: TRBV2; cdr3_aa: CASSPTVQSEQYF; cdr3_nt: TGTGCCAGCAGCCCTACTGTACAGTCCGAGCAGTACTTC
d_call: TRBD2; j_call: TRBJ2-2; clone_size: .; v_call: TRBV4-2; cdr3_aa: CASSHSSGRALLAGELFF; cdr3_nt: TGTGCCAGCAGCCACTCTAGCGGGAGGGCCCTCTTAGCCGGGGAGCTGTTTTTT
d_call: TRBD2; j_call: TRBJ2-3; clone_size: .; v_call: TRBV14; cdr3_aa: CASSFTQGLGGTDTQYF; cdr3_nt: TGTGCCAGCAGCTTCACCCAGGGACTAGGGGGCACAGATACGCAGTATTTT